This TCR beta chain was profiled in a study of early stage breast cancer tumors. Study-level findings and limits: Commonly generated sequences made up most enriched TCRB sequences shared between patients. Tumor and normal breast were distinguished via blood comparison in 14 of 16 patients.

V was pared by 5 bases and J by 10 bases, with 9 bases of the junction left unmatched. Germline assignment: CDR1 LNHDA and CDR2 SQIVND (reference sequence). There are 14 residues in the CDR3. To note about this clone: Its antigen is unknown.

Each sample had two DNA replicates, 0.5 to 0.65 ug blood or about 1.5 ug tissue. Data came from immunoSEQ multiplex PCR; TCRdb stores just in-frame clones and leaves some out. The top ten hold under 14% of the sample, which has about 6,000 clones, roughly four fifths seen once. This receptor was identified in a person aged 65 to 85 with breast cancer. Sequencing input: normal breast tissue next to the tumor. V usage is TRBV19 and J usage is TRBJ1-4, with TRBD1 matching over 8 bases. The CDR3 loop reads CASSGPRTGTKLFF. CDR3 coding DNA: TGTGCCAGTAGTGGGCCCCGGACAGGGACAAAACTGTTTTTT.